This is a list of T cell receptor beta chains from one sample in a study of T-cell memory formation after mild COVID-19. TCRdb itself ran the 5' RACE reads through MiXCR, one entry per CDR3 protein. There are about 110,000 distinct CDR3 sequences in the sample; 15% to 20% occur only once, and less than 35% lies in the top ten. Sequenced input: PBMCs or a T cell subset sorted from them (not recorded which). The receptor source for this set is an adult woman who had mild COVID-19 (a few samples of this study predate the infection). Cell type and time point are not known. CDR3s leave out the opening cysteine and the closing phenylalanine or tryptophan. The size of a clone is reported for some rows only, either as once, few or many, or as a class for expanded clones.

CDR3aa: ASSQEPGAIPQY
v_gene: TRBV4-1
j_gene: TRBJ2-3
abundance: .

CDR3aa: ASSPLIVTDTQY
v_gene: TRBV7-9
j_gene: TRBJ2-3
abundance: many

CDR3aa: ASSLEGTGFLDEQY
v_gene: TRBV5-1
j_gene: TRBJ2-7
abundance: many

CDR3aa: ASGSGRINEQF
v_gene: TRBV9
j_gene: TRBJ2-1
abundance: many

CDR3aa: ASTLFGQGPDTQY
v_gene: TRBV12-3/TRBV12-4
j_gene: TRBJ2-3
abundance: .

CDR3aa: ASSEGQGMNEKLF
v_gene: TRBV5-6
j_gene: TRBJ1-4
abundance: few

CDR3aa: ASGYRGPNEQY
v_gene: TRBV7-9
j_gene: TRBJ2-7
abundance: .

CDR3aa: ASSLNWRTSGAYEQY
v_gene: TRBV7-9
j_gene: TRBJ2-7
abundance: few

CDR3aa: ASSTSGRAQVDEQF
v_gene: TRBV6-5
j_gene: TRBJ2-1
abundance: .

CDR3aa: ASSAAELADYNEQF
v_gene: TRBV2
j_gene: TRBJ2-1
abundance: .

CDR3aa: ASSPSGKYEQY
v_gene: TRBV7-6
j_gene: TRBJ2-7
abundance: many

CDR3aa: ASSPPGASGNTIY
v_gene: TRBV18
j_gene: TRBJ1-3
abundance: .

CDR3aa: SARGWVTAKLNEQF
v_gene: TRBV20-1
j_gene: TRBJ2-1
abundance: medium-sized

CDR3aa: ASSEQGASYEQY
v_gene: TRBV7-8
j_gene: TRBJ2-7
abundance: .

CDR3aa: ASSSGQIGLNTEAF
v_gene: TRBV6-5
j_gene: TRBJ1-1
abundance: few

CDR3aa: ASSQALPDLAGDGEQF
v_gene: TRBV4-2
j_gene: TRBJ2-1
abundance: .

CDR3aa: ASSDRAGSYNEQF
v_gene: TRBV6-4
j_gene: TRBJ2-1
abundance: .

CDR3aa: ASSYSGDNEQF
v_gene: TRBV6-6
j_gene: TRBJ2-1
abundance: few

CDR3aa: ASSQASGLAGGQF
v_gene: TRBV4-3
j_gene: TRBJ2-1
abundance: many

CDR3aa: ATSRDGTAYGYT
v_gene: TRBV15
j_gene: TRBJ1-2
abundance: .

CDR3aa: ASSLDGDTQY
v_gene: TRBV12-3/TRBV12-4
j_gene: TRBJ2-3
abundance: few

CDR3aa: ASSLSAPSGNTIY
v_gene: TRBV7-8
j_gene: TRBJ1-3
abundance: .

CDR3aa: ASSSTGEAF
v_gene: TRBV6-5
j_gene: TRBJ1-1
abundance: .

CDR3aa: ASSVDTSNYGYT
v_gene: TRBV5-1
j_gene: TRBJ1-2
abundance: .

CDR3aa: ASSLYGSATTVADTQY
v_gene: TRBV12-3/TRBV12-4
j_gene: TRBJ2-3
abundance: .

CDR3aa: ASSLDMSGEQY
v_gene: TRBV7-9
j_gene: TRBJ2-7
abundance: many

CDR3aa: ASSLLGQPEAF
v_gene: TRBV7-9
j_gene: TRBJ1-1
abundance: .

CDR3aa: ATSDLRDGHTDTQY
v_gene: TRBV24-1
j_gene: TRBJ2-3
abundance: few

CDR3aa: ASSQYRDSYNEQF
v_gene: TRBV7-6
j_gene: TRBJ2-1
abundance: few

CDR3aa: AISQREGLIYEQY
v_gene: TRBV4-3
j_gene: TRBJ2-7
abundance: .

CDR3aa: SALGLAGAADTQY
v_gene: TRBV29-1
j_gene: TRBJ2-3
abundance: .

CDR3aa: ASSPDTGTGSYEQY
v_gene: TRBV5-8
j_gene: TRBJ2-7
abundance: .

CDR3aa: ATSTGTGWDEQF
v_gene: TRBV15
j_gene: TRBJ2-1
abundance: .

CDR3aa: ASSSRGESSYNEQF
v_gene: TRBV11-2
j_gene: TRBJ2-1
abundance: .

CDR3aa: ASSLDPGLAGRLQETQY
v_gene: TRBV5-1
j_gene: TRBJ2-5
abundance: .

CDR3aa: SRDEGYNEQF
v_gene: TRBV20-1
j_gene: TRBJ2-1
abundance: few

CDR3aa: ASSQVGRASEQY
v_gene: TRBV3-1
j_gene: TRBJ2-7
abundance: .